One sample yielded the 8 T cell receptor beta chains listed below, sequenced in a study of PD-L1 blockade in urothelial cancer. Time point meaning: pretreatment peripheral blood. TCRdb keeps only in-frame clones here, not all; method: immunoSEQ multiplex PCR. The sample contains just under 50,000 clones, about 86% of which appear only once. The source material was PBMCs, sampled around atezolizumab (anti-PD-L1) treatment. All receptors derive from a man in his 70s with urothelial cancer.

The chain links TRBV7-6 to TRBJ2-3; 8 nucleotides match TRBD1. Trimming removed 5 bases from V and 8 bases from J; junction bases left unmatched: 15. The CDR3 is 16 amino acids. Germline V gene sequence: CDR1 SGHVS, CDR2 FNYEAQ. CDR3 coding DNA: TGTGCCAGCAGCGACGCCAGCCAGGGGGCCTCGGGTACGCAGTATTTT. As protein: CASSDASQGASGTQYF.

This clone was observed a handful of times. CDR3 coding DNA: TGTGCCAGCGATCGGGGAGGATTCGGTCAGCCCCAGCATTTT. This codes for CASDRGGFGQPQHF. The V call is TRBV6-1, the J call TRBJ1-5; the D is unclear. Germline CDR1 MNHNS, CDR2 SASEGT. V shed 8 bases and J shed 6 bases, with 17 bases lying between them. CDR3 size: 14 residues.

The J gene is TRBJ1-3, the V gene TRBV6-5, with a tentative D call TRBD1 (5 bases). Between the trimmed V and J ends, which lost 7 bases and 2 bases, there was a span of 12 bases. Germline CDR1 reads MNHEY; CDR2 reads SVGAGI. The CDR3 totals 14 residues. The CDR3 sequence: CASTGGGTGNTIYF. The CDR3 nucleotides are TGTGCCAGCACTGGGGGGGGAACTGGAAACACCATATATTTT.

The J gene is TRBJ2-3, the V gene TRBV18, with D tentatively TRBD2 (7 bases). There are 16 residues in the CDR3. V lost 1 base and J lost 2, with 13 bases in between. The germline V gene has CDR1 KGHSH and CDR2 LQKENI. The CDR3 DNA is TGTGCCAGCTCACCACTCGCGGGGGCCTACACAGATACGCAGTATTTT. Residues: CASSPLAGAYTDTQYF.

The J gene is TRBJ1-5, the V gene TRBV6-1; no firm D call. CDR1 is MNHNS and CDR2 is SASEGT in the germline V gene. The CDR3 length is 13 residues. Between the trimmed V and J ends, which lost 8 bases and 7 bases, there was a span of 15 bases. For the CDR3, the DNA is TGTGCCAGCGGAGCGGACCTAGGGCAGCCCCAGCATTTT. Translated: CASGADLGQPQHF.

The J gene is TRBJ2-2, the V gene TRBV5-4; 7 bases fit TRBD2. The V and J ends lost 1 base and 5 bases, in that order; junction bases with no gene match: 5. Germline V gene data show CDR1 as SGHNT and CDR2 as YYREEE (reference sequence). The CDR3 extends over 15 amino acids. The CDR3 protein is CASSLRRENTGELFF. CDR3 DNA sequence: TGTGCCAGCAGCTTGAGGCGGGAGAATACCGGGGAGCTGTTTTTT.

The chain joins TRBV5-4 to TRBJ2-7; D may be TRBD1 (5 bases). Trimming shortened V by 6 bases and J by 7 bases, and 17 bases separated the two germline ends. Germline V gene data show CDR1 as SGHNT and CDR2 as YYREEE (reference sequence). The CDR3 has 13 amino acids. This CDR3 is CASKKQELREQYF. CDR3 in DNA: TGTGCCAGCAAGAAACAGGAGTTGAGAGAGCAGTACTTC.

The chain uses TRBV5-4 and TRBJ1-2; possibly TRBD1 for D (5 bases). The CDR3 is 16 amino acids. CDR1 SGHNT and CDR2 YYREEE come from the germline V gene (reference sequence). V was cut by 0 bases and J by 6 bases, with 18 bases left in between. CDR3 region: CASSLGGALWEDGYTF. Written as DNA, the CDR3 is TGTGCCAGCAGCTTGGGAGGGGCTCTCTGGGAGGATGGCTACACCTTC.